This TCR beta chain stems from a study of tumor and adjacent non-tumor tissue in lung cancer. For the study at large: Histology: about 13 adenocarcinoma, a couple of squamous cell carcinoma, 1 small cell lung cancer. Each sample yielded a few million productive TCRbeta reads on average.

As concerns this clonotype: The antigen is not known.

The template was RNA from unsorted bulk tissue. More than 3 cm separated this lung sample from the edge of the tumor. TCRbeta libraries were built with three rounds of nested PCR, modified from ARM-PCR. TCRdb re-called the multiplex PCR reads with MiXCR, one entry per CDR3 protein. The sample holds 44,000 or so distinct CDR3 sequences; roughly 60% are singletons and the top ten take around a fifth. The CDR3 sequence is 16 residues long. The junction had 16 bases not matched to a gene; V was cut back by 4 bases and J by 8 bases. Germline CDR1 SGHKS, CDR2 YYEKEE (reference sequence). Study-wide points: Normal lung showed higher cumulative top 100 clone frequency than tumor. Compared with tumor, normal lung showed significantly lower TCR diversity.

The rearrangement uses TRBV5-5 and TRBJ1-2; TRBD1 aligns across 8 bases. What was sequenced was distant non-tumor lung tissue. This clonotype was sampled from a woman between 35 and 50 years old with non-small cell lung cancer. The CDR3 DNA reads TGTGCCAGCAGCCCAGTGCGGACAGGGCTAAACGGGGGCTACACCTTC. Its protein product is CASSPVRTGLNGGYTF. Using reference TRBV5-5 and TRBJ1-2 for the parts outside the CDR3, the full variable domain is DAGVTQSPTHLIKTRGQQVTLRCSPISGHKSVSWYQQVLGQGPQFIFQYYEKEERGRGNFPDRFSARQFPNYSSELNVNALLLGDSALYLCASSPVRTGLNGGYTFGSGTRLTVV.